This T cell receptor beta chain stems from a study of human T cells and chemical hapten exposure. The study's findings and limits: The formation of large CDR3 similarity clusters by expanded TCRs significantly exceeded that of controls. The immune response of these alopecia patients might not match healthy individuals'.

Time point given: patch test 2, 6 weeks after DPC sensitization. Treatment defined: therapeutic diphenylcyclopropenone sensitization with weekly scalp DPC. The drawing of blood occurred before each patch test was applied. Alopecia patients deemed DPC-suitable, aged 18 to 70, excluding pregnancy. Trimming left V 5 bases short and J 2 bases short, with 13 bases between. Germline V gene sequence: CDR1 MNHEY, CDR2 SVGEGT. The CDR3 spans 15 residues. This clonotype appeared many times. As yet, its antigen is unknown. TCRdb re-called the RACE reads through MiXCR, storing one row per CDR3 protein. The sample lists about 110,000 distinct CDR3 sequences, roughly 10% seen once, with approximately 3% in the top ten.

This TCR was sampled from a woman aged 40 to 50 with alopecia areata. Some clones in this sample may be carry-over from other donors' samples. Sample: whole blood, taken in connection with sensitization to the hapten diphenylcyclopropenone (DPC). The V call is TRBV6-2 or TRBV6-3, the J call TRBJ1-5, with D perhaps TRBD1 (5 bases). As DNA, the CDR3 is TGTGCCAGCAGTCGCTCCGGGACGGGCAATCAGCCCCAGCATTTT. It is translated as CASSRSGTGNQPQHF.